The 13 T cell receptor beta chains in this list originate from one sample, sequenced in a study of blood T cell repertoires in COVID-19. Some clones are missing from TCRdb's copy, which holds only in-frame ones; the method was immunoSEQ multiplex PCR. Seen here are 50,000 or so clones, more than 80% observed once, and the top ten hold 16%. The material sequenced was peripheral blood. These TCRs come from a middle-aged man with acute or convalescent COVID-19.

The genes are TRBV5-1 and TRBJ1-6; 9 bases fit TRBD1. The CDR3 has 17 residues. From germline, CDR1 is SGHRS and CDR2 YFSETQ. J lost 7 bases, V lost 4 bases, and 12 bases had no gene match. The chain's CDR3 is CASSRRTGDSFNSPLHF. The CDR3 nucleotides are TGCGCCAGCAGCAGGCGGACAGGGGACTCGTTCAATTCACCCCTCCACTTT.

This clone was observed a single time. This chain joins TRBV30 and TRBJ1-5; no definite D call. The CDR3 runs 12 residues. V shed 0 bases and J shed 9 bases, with 9 bases lying between them. From germline, CDR1 is GTSNPN and CDR2 SVGIG (reference sequence). CDR3 coding DNA: TGTGCCTGGAGTGTTGGAGGGCGGCCCCAGCATTTT. Protein: CAWSVGGRPQHF.

The chain employs TRBV9 and TRBJ1-5; D gene ambiguous. The CDR3 is made up of 15 amino acids. V was pared by 1 base and J by 3 bases, with 11 bases between. CDR1 is SGDLS and CDR2 is YYNGEE in the germline V gene. The DNA of the CDR3 is TGTGCCAGCAGCGTATCCCTAGGCCCCAATCAGCCCCAGCATTTT. Protein: CASSVSLGPNQPQHF. The full variable domain, rest sourced from reference TRBV9 and TRBJ1-5, is DSGVTQTPKHLITATGQRVTLRCSPRSGDLSVYWYQQSLDQGLQFLIQYYNGEERAKGNILERFSAQQFPDLHSELNLSSLELGDSALYFCASSVSLGPNQPQHFGDGTRLSIL.

The chain employs TRBV27 and TRBJ2-1, with TRBD1 identical over 7 bases. Germline V gene data show CDR1 as MNHEY and CDR2 as SMNVEV (reference sequence). The J segment lost 5 bases and the V segment lost 4 bases, leaving 2 bases of the junction unmatched. The CDR3 runs to 13 residues. The CDR3 coding sequence is TGTGCCAGCAGTTCCCAGGGGGACAATGAGCAGTTCTTC. Encoded protein: CASSSQGDNEQFF.

This sequence joins TRBV5-1 and TRBJ1-6; 10 nucleotides agree with TRBD1. The germline V gene has CDR1 SGHRS and CDR2 YFSETQ. This CDR3 has 15 residues. Trimming removed 3 bases from V and 11 bases from J; junction bases left unmatched: 8. CDR3 protein: CASSSRDRGSAPLHF. CDR3 bases: TGCGCCAGCAGCTCAAGGGACAGGGGTTCGGCACCCCTCCACTTT.

J is TRBJ2-6 and V is TRBV7-2; possibly TRBD1 for D (6 bases). Per germline, CDR1 SGHTA and CDR2 FQGNSA. The V end was cut by 1 base, the J end by 4 bases, with 14 bases between. The CDR3 is made up of 17 amino acids. In DNA, the CDR3 is TGTGCCAGCAGCTTAGAGAGGCCAGGGGTAGGGGCCAACGTCCTGACTTTC. It encodes CASSLERPGVGANVLTF.

The chain joins TRBV7-2 to TRBJ1-6, with D maybe TRBD1 (6 bases). V lost 3 bases, J lost 5 bases, and 11 bases lay in between. Germline assignment: CDR1 SGHTA and CDR2 FQGNSA. This CDR3 region has 15 residues. The CDR3 here is CASSLRTANNSPLHF. CDR3 sequence (DNA): TGTGCCAGCAGCTTGAGGACAGCTAATAATTCACCCCTCCACTTT.

The chain recombines TRBV27 with TRBJ2-7; D possibly corresponds to TRBD2 (5 bases). Germline values: CDR1 MNHEY, CDR2 SMNVEV (reference sequence). V lost 5 bases and J lost 2, with 10 bases in between. The CDR3 has 13 amino acids. For the CDR3, the DNA is TGTGCCAGCAGTCAATCCGGGGCCTACGAGCAGTACTTC. Its protein product is CASSQSGAYEQYF.

Only one count was recorded for this clone. The rearrangement links TRBV21-1 to TRBJ2-1; the table's D call, TRBD2, has no DNA check behind it. TRBV21-1 is assigned pseudogene status. The CDR3 is 16 residues long. The CDR3 nucleotides read TGTGCCAGCAGCAAAGATCGTCCTAGCGGGAGCAATGAGCAGTTCTTC. It encodes CASSKDRPSGSNEQFF.

V usage is TRBV5-6 and J usage is TRBJ1-5; D is unclear. The CDR3 is 15 residues long. Germline CDR1 and CDR2: SGHDT and YYEEEE. V lost 3 bases to trimming and J lost 1 base, with 11 bases between them. The CDR3 protein is CASSSGWRSNQPQHF. CDR3 sequence (DNA): TGTGCCAGCAGCTCCGGGTGGAGAAGCAATCAGCCCCAGCATTTT. Variable domain in full (rest from reference TRBV5-6 and TRBJ1-5): DAGVTQSPTHLIKTRGQQVTLRCSPKSGHDTVSWYQQALGQGPQFIFQYYEEEERQRGNFPDRFSGHQFPNYSSELNVNALLLGDSALYLCASSSGWRSNQPQHFGDGTRLSIL.

This chain connects TRBV2 to TRBJ2-7; a possible D gene is TRBD2 (5 bases). V lost 2 bases and J 5 bases, leaving 7 bases between the germline ends. This CDR3 is 12 amino acids long. CDR1 SNHLY and CDR2 FYNNEI come from the germline V gene. DNA of the CDR3: TGTGCCAGCAGTGAAACCGGGAACGAGCAGTACTTC. Translation gives CASSETGNEQYF.

The J gene is TRBJ2-1, the V gene TRBV5-1, with a tentative D call TRBD2 (6 bases). The CDR3 is 15 residues long. Germline CDR1 reads SGHRS; CDR2 reads YFSETQ. Deletions cut 2 bases from V and 9 bases from J, with 18 bases between. The CDR3 bases are TGCGCCAGCAGCTTCTCCGGGCCTTCAGCGGGTGAGCAGTTCTTC. It yields the protein CASSFSGPSAGEQFF. The full variable domain, rest sourced from reference TRBV5-1 and TRBJ2-1, is KAGVTQTPRYLIKTRGQQVTLSCSPISGHRSVSWYQQTPGQGLQFLFEYFSETQRNKGNFPGRFSGRQFSNSRSEMNVSTLELGDSALYLCASSFSGPSAGEQFFGPGTRLTVL.

CDR3 residues: CASSSSRDWETQYF. The CDR3 coding sequence is TGTGCCAGTAGTAGCTCCCGGGACTGGGAGACCCAGTACTTC. The V call is TRBV19, the J call TRBJ2-5, with D maybe TRBD2 (6 bases). Between the trimmed V and J ends, which lost 4 bases and 5 bases, there was a span of 14 bases. CDR1 LNHDA and CDR2 SQIVND come from the germline V gene (reference sequence). The CDR3 sequence is 14 residues long.